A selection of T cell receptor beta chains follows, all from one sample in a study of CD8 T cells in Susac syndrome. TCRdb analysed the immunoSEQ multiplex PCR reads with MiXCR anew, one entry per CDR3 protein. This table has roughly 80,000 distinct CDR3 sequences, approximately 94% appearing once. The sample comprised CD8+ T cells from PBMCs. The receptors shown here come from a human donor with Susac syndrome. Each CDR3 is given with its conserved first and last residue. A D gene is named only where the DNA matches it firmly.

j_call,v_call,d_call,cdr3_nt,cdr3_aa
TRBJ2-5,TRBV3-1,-,TGTGCCAGCAGCCAAAATTCCCGAGGAATGATTCAAGAGACCCAGTACTTC,CASSQNSRGMIQETQYF
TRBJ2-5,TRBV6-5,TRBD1,TGTGCCAGCAGCTGGACAGGGTTCCAAGAGACCCAGTACTTC,CASSWTGFQETQYF
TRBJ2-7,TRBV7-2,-,TGTGCCAGCAGCTTTTCCTCCTACGAGCAGTACTTC,CASSFSSYEQYF
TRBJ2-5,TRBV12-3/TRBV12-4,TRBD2,TGTGCCAGCAGTCCCGTGGGGCGGGGGGAAAAGACCCAGTACTTC,CASSPVGRGEKTQYF
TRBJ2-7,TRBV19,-,TGTGCCAGTAGTACCGGGGGAAGCTCCTACGAGCAGTACTTC,CASSTGGSSYEQYF
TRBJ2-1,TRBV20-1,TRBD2,TGCAGTGCCGCCTTACTAGCGGGGGGGCCCAATGAGCAGTTCTTC,CSAALLAGGPNEQFF
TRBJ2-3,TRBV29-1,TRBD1,TGCAGCGTGGGGACAGGGGAACAATATAGGAGCACAGATACGCAGTATTTT,CSVGTGEQYRSTDTQYF
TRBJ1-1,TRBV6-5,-,TGTGCCAGCAGTCCGGGACTGCACACTGAAGCTTTCTTT,CASSPGLHTEAFF
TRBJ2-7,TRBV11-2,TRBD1,TGTGCCAGCAGCGCCGGACAGGGGGGGTACGAGCAGTACTTC,CASSAGQGGYEQYF
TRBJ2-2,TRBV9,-,TGTGCCAGCCTCTCCGGAGCCACCGGGGAGCTGTTTTTT,CASLSGATGELFF
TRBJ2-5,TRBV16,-,TGTGCCAGCAGCCAAAGAGTAGGACAGCAAGAGACCCAGTACTTC,CASSQRVGQQETQYF
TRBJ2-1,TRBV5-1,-,TGCGCCAGCAGCTTGGAAAGGAATGAGCAGTTCTTC,CASSLERNEQFF
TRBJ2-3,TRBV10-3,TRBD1,TGTGCCTCAAGGACAGGGGTTAGGACAGATACGCAGTATTTT,CASRTGVRTDTQYF
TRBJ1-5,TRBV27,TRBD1,TGTGCCAGCAGCGACAGGGGGCCGGGGCAGCCCCAGCATTTT,CASSDRGPGQPQHF
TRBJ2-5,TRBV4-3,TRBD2,TGCGCCAGCAGCCAAGCAAGCGGGGCGATTCGGGAGACCCAGTACTTC,CASSQASGAIRETQYF
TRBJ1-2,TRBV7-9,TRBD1,TGTGCCAGCGAAGATGGACAGGGTAGAAATGGCTACACCTTC,CASEDGQGRNGYTF
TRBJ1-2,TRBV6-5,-,TGTGCCAGCAGTTACCGTACAGAGGGGCGTGACTATGGCTACACCTTC,CASSYRTEGRDYGYTF
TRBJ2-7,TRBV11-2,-,TGTGCCAGCAGCTTAGGAAACCGTCCATACGAGCAGTACTTC,CASSLGNRPYEQYF